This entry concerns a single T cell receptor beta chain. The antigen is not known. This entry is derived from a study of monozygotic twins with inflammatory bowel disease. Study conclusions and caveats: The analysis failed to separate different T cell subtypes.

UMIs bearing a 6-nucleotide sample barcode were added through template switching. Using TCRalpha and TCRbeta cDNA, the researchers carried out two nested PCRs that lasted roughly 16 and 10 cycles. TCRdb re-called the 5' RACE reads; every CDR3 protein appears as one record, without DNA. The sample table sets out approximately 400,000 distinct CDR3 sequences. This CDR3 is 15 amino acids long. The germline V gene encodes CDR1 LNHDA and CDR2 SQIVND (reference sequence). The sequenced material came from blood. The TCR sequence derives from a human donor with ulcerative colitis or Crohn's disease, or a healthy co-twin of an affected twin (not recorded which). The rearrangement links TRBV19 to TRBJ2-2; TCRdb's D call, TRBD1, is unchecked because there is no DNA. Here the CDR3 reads CASQGDRANTGELFF.